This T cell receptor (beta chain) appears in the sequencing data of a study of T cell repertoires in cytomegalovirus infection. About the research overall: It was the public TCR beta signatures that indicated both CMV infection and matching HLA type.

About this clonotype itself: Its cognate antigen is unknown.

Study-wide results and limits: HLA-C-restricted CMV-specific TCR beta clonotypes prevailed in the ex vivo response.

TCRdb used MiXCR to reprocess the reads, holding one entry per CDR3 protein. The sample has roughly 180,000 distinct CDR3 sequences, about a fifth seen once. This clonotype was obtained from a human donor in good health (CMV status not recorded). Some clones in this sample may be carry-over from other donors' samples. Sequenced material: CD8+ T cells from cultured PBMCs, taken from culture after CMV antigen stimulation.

Written as DNA, the CDR3 is TGTGCCAGTAGTATGAAAGGGGGGCATAGCAATCAGCCCCAGCATTTT. Its protein is CASSMKGGHSNQPQHF. The rearrangement joins TRBV19 to TRBJ1-5; TRBD1 might be the D (6 bases). Between the trimmed V and J ends, which lost 3 bases and 0 bases, there was a span of 12 bases. The CDR3 runs to 16 residues. Per germline, CDR1 LNHDA and CDR2 SQIVND (reference sequence).